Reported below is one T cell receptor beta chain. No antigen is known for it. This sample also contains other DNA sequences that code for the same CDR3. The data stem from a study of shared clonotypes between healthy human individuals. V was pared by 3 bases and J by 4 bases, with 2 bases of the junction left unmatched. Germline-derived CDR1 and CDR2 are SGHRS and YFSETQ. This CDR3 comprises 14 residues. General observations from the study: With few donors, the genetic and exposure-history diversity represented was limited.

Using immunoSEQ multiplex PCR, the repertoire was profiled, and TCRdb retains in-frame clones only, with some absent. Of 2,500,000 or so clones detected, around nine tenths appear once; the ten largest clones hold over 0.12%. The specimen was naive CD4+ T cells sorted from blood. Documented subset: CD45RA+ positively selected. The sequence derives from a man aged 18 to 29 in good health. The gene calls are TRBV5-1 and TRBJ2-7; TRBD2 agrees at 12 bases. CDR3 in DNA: TGCGCCAGCAGCTCTAGCGGGGGGGCGTACGAGCAGTACTTC. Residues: CASSSSGGAYEQYF.